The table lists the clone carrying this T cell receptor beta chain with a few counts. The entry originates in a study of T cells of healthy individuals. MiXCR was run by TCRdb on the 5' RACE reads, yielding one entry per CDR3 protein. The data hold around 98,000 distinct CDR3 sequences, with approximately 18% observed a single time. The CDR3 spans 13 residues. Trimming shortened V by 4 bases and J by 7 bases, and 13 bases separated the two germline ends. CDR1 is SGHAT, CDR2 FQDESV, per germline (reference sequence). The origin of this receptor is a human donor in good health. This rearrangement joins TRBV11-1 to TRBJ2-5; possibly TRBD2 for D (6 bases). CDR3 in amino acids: CASSSPGEVTQYF. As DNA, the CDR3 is TGTGCCAGCAGCTCCCCGGGGGAGGTGACCCAGTACTTC.